This is a list of T cell receptor beta chains from one sample in a study of blood T cell repertoires in COVID-19. Assay used: immunoSEQ multiplex PCR; TCRdb lists only in-frame clones, some missing. Seen here are 75,000 to 95,000 clones, about 87% observed once, and the top ten hold roughly 5.9%. The sequencing input was peripheral blood. The receptor source for this set is a middle-aged man with active COVID-19. Each CDR3 is given without its conserved first and last residue. Size is omitted from some rows. Given values are once, few, many or a class for expanded clones.

clone_size	v_call	j_call	cdr3_length	cdr3_aa
-	TRBV7-8	TRBJ2-7	13	ASSLARGPSYEQY
-	TRBV19	TRBJ2-7	13	ASSIDLGRGYEQY
-	TRBV7-8	TRBJ1-3	11	ASSRDGGNTIY
-	TRBV5-4	TRBJ2-3	12	ASSLSGSPDTQY
-	TRBV7-2	TRBJ1-1	13	ASSPGGQGESEAF
-	TRBV3-1/TRBV3-2	TRBJ1-4	13	ASSSRTGDLEKLF
-	TRBV6-5	TRBJ1-1	12	ASSSGGSSTEAF
-	TRBV3-1/TRBV3-2	TRBJ1-2	10	ASRDRAGGYT
-	TRBV6-6	TRBJ1-2	13	ASSYGDREGFGYT
-	TRBV6-5	TRBJ2-3	12	ASSYGGGKDTQY
-	TRBV9	TRBJ1-3	12	ASSGGEEGNTIY
-	TRBV5-4	TRBJ2-5	14	ASSLAGLAGDETQY
once	TRBV6-5	TRBJ1-2	11	ASSSPPVYGYT
-	TRBV19	TRBJ2-7	11	ASSVTDSYEQY
-	TRBV28	TRBJ1-6	14	ASSFLQGTYNSPLH
-	TRBV29-1	TRBJ2-3	11	SVGRDFTDTQY
-	TRBV6-2/TRBV6-3	TRBJ1-6	14	ASSSRQGGGNSPLH
-	TRBV6-2/TRBV6-3	TRBJ2-2	13	ASSYRSGATGELF
-	TRBV7-8	TRBJ2-3	12	ASSTGTLLDTQY
-	TRBV18	TRBJ1-4	14	ASSLLGRATNEKLF
once	TRBV29-1	TRBJ2-1	9	SVLTSYEQF
-	TRBV5-1	TRBJ1-2	13	ASSLAGGPTRGYT
-	TRBV7-6	TRBJ2-7	13	ASSPRPGINYEQY
-	TRBV6-4	TRBJ2-1	11	ASSTLEGNEQF
-	TRBV5-1	TRBJ1-5	16	ARSRGAISRSSNQPQH
medium-sized	TRBV28	TRBJ1-1	14	ASSPPLEGGNTEAF
-	TRBV9	TRBJ1-6	13	ASSVGGGTNSPLH
-	TRBV19	TRBJ2-7	12	ASSIRGGNYEQY